This TCR beta chain was recovered during a study of blood T cell repertoires in COVID-19 (dated by TCRdb to 2018 to 2021). Regarding the study in general: Samples covering the acute and convalescent phases of COVID-19 were provided by collaborators in the United States, Italy and Spain. The material from the prospective study consisted of cDNA or gDNA derived from T cells, B-cell-depleted T cells, or PBMCs. The dataset comprised deeply sampled blood TCRbeta repertoires from subjects exposed to, actively infected with, or recovered from COVID-19. The repertoires were released in a freely available public database meant as a resource for research on the immune response to SARS-CoV-2. The samples were drawn from two sources: the first 160 participants of the ongoing ImmuneRACE study, and fewer than 1,500 subjects contributed by 6 global collaborators. Sample metadata almost always included a de-identified subject ID, COVID-19 status, age in years and sex. Where HLA class I and class II types were available, the types were taken from metadata supplied by the sample provider, not from assay-based typing.

Relative to germline, V is missing 5 bases and J is missing 0 bases, with 4 bases of the junction outside any gene match. The germline V gene yields MNHEY for CDR1 and SVGAGI for CDR2. The CDR3 runs 14 residues from the cysteine to the phenylalanine. Only CDR3 DNA is held: 42 bases, read in frame from base 1. On the study overall, not on this receptor specifically: The amount of clinical and demographic metadata varied by source and participant and was provided uncurated.

TCRbeta CDR3 regions were amplified from genomic DNA using the immunoSEQ Assay, a bias-controlled multiplex PCR. The paper's processing steps were these. The number of nucleated cells in each sample was estimated by amplification of reference gene primers within the assay. Sequence reads were collapsed and filtered to measure the absolute abundance of every unique TCRbeta CDR3 rearrangement. For each sample, productive Simpson clonality was calculated by taking the square root of Simpson's diversity index across productive rearrangements. The clones in this table, taken by TCRdb from immuneACCESS, are in-frame only. Not every clone is retained; where verified, under half of the shortfall comes from an unresolved V gene, and the cause of the rest is unknown. V, J and clone size reflect that table, while D and trimming were determined from the DNA. Within this sample are hundreds of thousands of clones, with approximately 80% of them counted one time only. About 4% of the sample comes from the top ten.

Participants in the prospective study were enrolled through a virtual design, were aged roughly 18 to 90 years, and lived in roughly 25 United States geographic areas. In the prospective study, cohorts were assigned on the basis of participant-reported clinical history obtained from a screening survey and a study questionnaire. In the prospective study, whole blood, serum and a nasopharyngeal or oropharyngeal swab were collected from each participant by mobile phlebotomists. Participants in the prospective study had the option to provide additional blood draws and questionnaires over an approximately two-month period. Prospective study blood samples were shipped either frozen or at room temperature before DNA extraction. As to this clone: Its cognate antigen has yet to be identified. No much larger clone is present one base from it, and per-base qualities are unavailable.

The receptor was derived from a man aged 30 to 39 with acute COVID-19. The receptor chain draws on TRBV6-5 and TRBJ2-7, and TRBD1 aligns with 7 junction nucleotides. Sequences were obtained from PBMCs or T cells enriched from blood (not recorded which). The CDR3: CASSQRQGSYEQYF. The sequence in DNA is TGTGCCAGCAGTCAGCGACAGGGCTCCTACGAGCAGTACTTC.